The clone carrying this T cell receptor beta chain was counted many times. Its antigen is not known. In germline, CDR1 is DFQATT, CDR2 SNEGSKA (reference sequence). CDR3 length: 17 amino acids. V lost 5 bases, J lost 0 bases, and 13 bases stayed unmatched. TCRdb fed the 5' RACE reads into MiXCR, producing one record per CDR3 protein. Among some 690,000 distinct CDR3 sequences listed, over 20% were seen once. The data were obtained in a study of identical twins. Notes on the study in general: Abundant beta clonotypes from cord blood bore fewer insertions; memory repertoires lacked this pattern. Those out-of-frame alpha sequences shared by twins showed an excess of low generation probability.

The same sample was also used in a study of T cells expressing NK-cell markers. According to that study: Several experiments confined sorting to alpha-beta TCR T cells with an anti-gamma-delta TCR antibody.

The specimen was PBMCs. This sequence was found in a young woman in good health. The rearrangement uses TRBV20-1 and TRBJ2-1; TRBD2 matches at 7 bases. The DNA of the CDR3 is TGCAGTGCTCCCATCGGGAGCGGGGCGTTCTCCTACAATGAGCAGTTCTTC. It translates to CSAPIGSGAFSYNEQFF.